Each of the 21 T cell receptor beta chains below was sequenced from the same sample in a study of blood T cell repertoires in COVID-19. Repertoires were generated with immunoSEQ multiplex PCR, while TCRdb's copy carries only in-frame clones and drops some. The data contain about 170,000 clones, 70% to 90% of them singletons. Sequenced: peripheral blood. All receptors come from a man in his 60s who had recovered from COVID-19.

This rearrangement joins TRBV24-1 to TRBJ2-1; 7 bases map to TRBD1. The CDR3 extends over 14 amino acids. Unmatched junction bases numbered 4, after V lost 4 bases and J lost 5 bases. Germline V gene sequence: CDR1 KGHDR, CDR2 SFDVKD. The CDR3 protein is CATSETGNNNEQFF. The DNA for the CDR3 is TGTGCCACCAGTGAGACAGGGAATAACAATGAGCAGTTCTTC.

The CDR3 region has the DNA TGTGCCAGCAACGCAGGGGTCCCGAACACTGAAGCTTTCTTT. Protein: CASNAGVPNTEAFF. The chain is built from TRBV6-5 and TRBJ1-1; D may be TRBD1 (6 bases). The CDR3 contains 14 residues. V was clipped by 7 bases and J by 1 base, with 13 bases between them. CDR1 and CDR2 (germline): MNHEY, SVGAGI.

The genes are TRBV5-8 and TRBJ1-3, with D perhaps matching TRBD1 (5 bases). The V end was cut by 0 bases, the J end by 8 bases, with 12 bases between. Per the germline V gene, CDR1 is SGHTS and CDR2 is YDEGEE. The CDR3 is 14 amino acids. Here the CDR3 reads CASSLGQGWDTIYF. The CDR3 region has the DNA TGTGCCAGCAGCTTGGGGCAGGGTTGGGACACCATATATTTT.

The J gene is TRBJ2-4, the V gene TRBV7-2, with TRBD2 identical over 8 bases. This CDR3 is 13 amino acids long. Germline CDR1 reads SGHTA; CDR2 reads FQGNSA. With 5 bases clipped from V and 5 bases from J, the junction kept 2 bases outside the gene matches. The chain's CDR3 is CASSRGGQNIQYF. Written as DNA, the CDR3 is TGTGCCAGCAGCCGGGGGGGACAAAACATTCAGTACTTC.

This chain connects TRBV19 to TRBJ2-3; a weak D match, TRBD1 (6 bases). This CDR3 contains 17 residues. Germline V gives CDR1 LNHDA, CDR2 SQIVND (reference sequence). Trimming pared 6 bases from V and 0 bases from J, leaving 19 bases between. The CDR3 coding sequence is TGTGCCAGTAGCCAAACCTCACAGGGTACTAGCACAGATACGCAGTATTTT. Its translation: CASSQTSQGTSTDTQYF.

The chain is built from TRBV3-1 (or the pseudogene TRBV3-2) and TRBJ1-2, with a possible D match to TRBD1 (6 bases). CDR1 is LGHDT and CDR2 is YNNKEL in the germline V gene (reference sequence). The CDR3 has 16 amino acids. The V gene lost 0 bases and the J gene lost 6 bases, with 17 bases spanning the gap. The CDR3 loop reads CASSQDLLGGIDGYTF. CDR3 sequence (DNA): TGTGCCAGCAGCCAAGATTTATTAGGGGGAATCGATGGCTACACCTTC.

CDR3 region: CASSRQDRNKYEQYF. CDR3 in DNA: TGTGCCAGCTCACGACAGGACAGGAATAAATACGAGCAGTACTTC. This chain joins TRBV18 and TRBJ2-7; 7 nucleotides align to TRBD1. This CDR3 contains 15 residues. V dropped 4 bases and J dropped 4; count of bases not matched to a gene: 10. CDR1 is KGHSH, CDR2 LQKENI, per germline.

The chain links TRBV7-2 to TRBJ1-4; D is unclear. V shed 2 bases and J shed 4 bases, with 17 bases lying between them. This CDR3 spans 17 amino acids. Germline V lookup: CDR1 SGHTA, CDR2 FQGNSA. The CDR3 region is CASSLSPATAYNEKLFF. CDR3 bases: TGTGCCAGCAGCTTATCCCCAGCGACGGCCTATAATGAAAAACTGTTTTTT.

This rearrangement joins TRBV7-3 to TRBJ2-5; no clear D gene. The CDR3 is made up of 11 amino acids. Germline assignment: CDR1 SGHTA and CDR2 FQGTGA. With 4 bases removed from V and 5 bases from J, the gap between germline ends came to 5 bases. CDR3 sequence reads: CASSSGETQYF. The CDR3 DNA reads as TGTGCCAGCAGCTCGGGTGAGACCCAGTACTTC.

This clone occurred once. This chain links TRBV18 with TRBJ2-5; no definite D call. The CDR3 loop spans 12 amino acids. Germline lookup yields CDR1 KGHSH and CDR2 LQKENI. The ends were cut back, 4 bases at V and 1 base at J, with 4 bases in the middle. The CDR3 nucleotides read TGTGCCAGCTCACTTAGCCAAGAGACCCAGTACTTC. This gives the protein CASSLSQETQYF. Full variable domain (outside the CDR3, taken from reference TRBV18 and TRBJ2-5): NAGVMQNPRHLVRRRGQEARLRCSPMKGHSHVYWYRQLPEEGLKFMVYLQKENIIDESGMPKERFSAEFPKEGPSILRIQQVVRGDSAAYFCASSLSQETQYFGPGTRLLVL.

The V gene is TRBV4-2, the J gene TRBJ2-6; D uncertain. The CDR3 runs to 16 residues. V shed 1 base and J shed 2 bases, with 9 bases lying between them. CDR1 is LGHNA, CDR2 YNFKEQ, per germline. The CDR3 sequence: CASSQVEEAGANVLTF. The CDR3, as DNA: TGTGCCAGCAGCCAAGTCGAGGAAGCTGGGGCCAACGTCCTGACTTTC.

This clone was recorded only once. This sequence joins TRBV7-2 and TRBJ2-7; 8 nucleotides agree with TRBD1. The CDR3 totals 17 residues. Trimming cost V 5 bases and J 3 bases; bases outside gene matches: 15. Per the germline V gene, CDR1 is SGHTA and CDR2 is FQGNSA. The CDR3 nucleotides read TGTGCCAGCAGCGCTTCGGGCGGGGCAGGGGGCCTCTACGAGCAGTACTTC. Translation: CASSASGGAGGLYEQYF.

This chain uses TRBV19 with TRBJ1-2; TRBD1 matches at 8 bases. With V trimmed by 4 bases and J by 3 bases, 7 bases remained unmatched. This CDR3 spans 15 amino acids. Germline values: CDR1 LNHDA, CDR2 SQIVND (reference sequence). The CDR3 nucleotides are TGTGCCAGTAGTAAGACAGGGGAGAGCCACTATGGCTACACCTTC. Translation gives CASSKTGESHYGYTF. The whole variable domain, filled in from reference TRBV19 and TRBJ1-2, reads DGGITQSPKYLFRKEGQNVTLSCEQNLNHDAMYWYRQDPGQGLRLIYYSQIVNDFQKGDIAEGYSVSREKKESFPLTVTSAQKNPTAFYLCASSKTGESHYGYTFGSGTRLTVV.

The rearrangement joins TRBV5-1 to TRBJ1-6; D ambiguous. There are 15 residues in the CDR3. From germline, CDR1 is SGHRS and CDR2 YFSETQ. The V end was cut by 5 bases, the J end by 5 bases, with 14 bases between. CDR3 nucleotide sequence: TGCGCCAGCAGTGTCTGGGCGAGGGATAATTCACCCCTCCACTTT. Its translation: CASSVWARDNSPLHF.

The chain has TRBV7-8 and TRBJ1-5; D remains ambiguous. Germline V gives CDR1 SGHVS, CDR2 FQNEAQ. V lost 5 bases and J lost 0, with 14 bases in between. CDR3 length equals 16 residues. CDR3 loop: CASSPWRALSNQPQHF. Here the CDR3 DNA reads TGTGCCAGCAGCCCTTGGCGGGCCCTTAGCAATCAGCCCCAGCATTTT.

The chain couples TRBV30 to TRBJ1-1; D gene ambiguous. This CDR3 is built from 15 residues. The V end lost 0 bases, the J end lost 0 bases, and 11 bases lay between the germline ends. CDR1 GTSNPN and CDR2 SVGIG come from the germline V gene (reference sequence). This CDR3 reads CAWSVGPGLNTEAFF. For the CDR3, the DNA is TGTGCCTGGAGTGTTGGTCCGGGATTGAACACTGAAGCTTTCTTT.

The J gene is TRBJ1-1, the V gene TRBV19, with 9 bases matching TRBD1. V shed 6 bases and J 4 bases; nucleotides not matched to a gene: 12. CDR1 is LNHDA, CDR2 SQIVND, per germline (reference sequence). This CDR3 has 16 residues. The chain's CDR3 is CASSLRTGAGGTEAFF. As DNA, the CDR3 is TGTGCCAGTAGCCTAAGGACAGGGGCGGGTGGCACTGAAGCTTTCTTT. Complete variable domain (other parts from reference TRBV19 and TRBJ1-1): DGGITQSPKYLFRKEGQNVTLSCEQNLNHDAMYWYRQDPGQGLRLIYYSQIVNDFQKGDIAEGYSVSREKKESFPLTVTSAQKNPTAFYLCASSLRTGAGGTEAFFGQGTRLTVV.

This clone was observed a few times. The rearrangement uses TRBV19 and TRBJ1-1, with a weak D call TRBD1 (5 bases). The V end was cut by 0 bases, the J end by 3 bases, with 14 bases between. The CDR3 runs 16 residues. Germline V gene data show CDR1 as LNHDA and CDR2 as SQIVND (reference sequence). The CDR3 region has the DNA TGTGCCAGTAGTATAGACCGAGGAGGGGCGCACACTGAAGCTTTCTTT. It yields the protein CASSIDRGGAHTEAFF.

This chain joins TRBV6-4 and TRBJ2-3; 9 bases are shared with TRBD2. Germline assignment: CDR1 MRHNA and CDR2 SNTAGT. This CDR3 is 13 amino acids long. The trim removed 9 bases at V and 3 bases at J, leaving 4 bases unmatched. Here the CDR3 reads CASSSGETDTQYF. In nucleotides, the CDR3 is TGTGCCAGTTCTAGCGGGGAAACAGATACGCAGTATTTT.

This chain joins TRBV12-5 and TRBJ2-2; D uncertain. V was shortened by 2 bases and J by 0 bases, with 10 bases between the two germline ends. Germline CDR1 reads LGHNT; CDR2 reads FRNRAP. The CDR3 has 16 residues. The CDR3 sequence: CASGLMAGSNTGELFF. In DNA form, the CDR3 reads TGTGCTAGTGGTTTGATGGCAGGTTCGAACACCGGGGAGCTGTTTTTT.

V and J are TRBV9 and TRBJ2-1; 7 nucleotides agree with TRBD1. Trimming removed 3 bases from V and 3 bases from J; junction bases left unmatched: 3. The CDR3 covers 14 residues. CDR1 SGDLS and CDR2 YYNGEE come from the germline V gene. The CDR3 nucleotides read TGTGCCAGCAGCGCCAGGGGGAACTACAATGAGCAGTTCTTC. It is translated as CASSARGNYNEQFF.